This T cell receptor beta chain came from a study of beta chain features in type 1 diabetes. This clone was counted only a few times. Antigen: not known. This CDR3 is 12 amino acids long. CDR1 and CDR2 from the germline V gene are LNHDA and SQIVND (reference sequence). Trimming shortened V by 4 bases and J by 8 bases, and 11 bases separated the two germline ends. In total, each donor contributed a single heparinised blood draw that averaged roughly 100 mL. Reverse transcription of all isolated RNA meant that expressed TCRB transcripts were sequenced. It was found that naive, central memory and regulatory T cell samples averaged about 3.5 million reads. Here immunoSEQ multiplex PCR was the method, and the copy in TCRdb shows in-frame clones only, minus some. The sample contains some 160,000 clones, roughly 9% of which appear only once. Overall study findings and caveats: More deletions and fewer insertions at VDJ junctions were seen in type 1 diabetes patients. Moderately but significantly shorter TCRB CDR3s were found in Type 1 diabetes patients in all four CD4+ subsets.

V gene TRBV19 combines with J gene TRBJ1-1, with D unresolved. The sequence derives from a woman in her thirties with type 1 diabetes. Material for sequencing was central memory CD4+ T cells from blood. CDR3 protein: CASSSDYVEAFF. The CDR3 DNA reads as TGTGCCAGTAGTAGCGACTACGTCGAAGCTTTCTTT. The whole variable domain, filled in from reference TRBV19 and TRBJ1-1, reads DGGITQSPKYLFRKEGQNVTLSCEQNLNHDAMYWYRQDPGQGLRLIYYSQIVNDFQKGDIAEGYSVSREKKESFPLTVTSAQKNPTAFYLCASSSDYVEAFFGQGTRLTVV.